This entry describes one T cell receptor beta chain. The antigen is not known. Clones were read by immunoSEQ multiplex PCR, and TCRdb kept only the in-frame ones, dropping some. Of about 86,000 clones detected, 88% appear once; the ten largest clones hold 0.28%. This sample was included in a study of graft-versus-host responses after intestinal transplantation. V was cut by 6 bases and J by 4 bases, with 16 bases left in between. The germline V gene encodes CDR1 SNHLY and CDR2 FYNNEI. CDR3 length: 15 amino acids. The sequence was collected from a human donor who was the organ donor for an intestinal transplant. The sample in question was unstimulated CD4+ T cells sorted from spleen or lymph node cells, obtained before transplant. V is TRBV2 and J is TRBJ1-5; D may be TRBD1 (6 bases). The CDR3 sequence is CASSQQGVENQPQHF. CDR3 coding DNA: TGTGCCAGCAGCCAACAGGGTGTCGAGAATCAGCCCCAGCATTTT.